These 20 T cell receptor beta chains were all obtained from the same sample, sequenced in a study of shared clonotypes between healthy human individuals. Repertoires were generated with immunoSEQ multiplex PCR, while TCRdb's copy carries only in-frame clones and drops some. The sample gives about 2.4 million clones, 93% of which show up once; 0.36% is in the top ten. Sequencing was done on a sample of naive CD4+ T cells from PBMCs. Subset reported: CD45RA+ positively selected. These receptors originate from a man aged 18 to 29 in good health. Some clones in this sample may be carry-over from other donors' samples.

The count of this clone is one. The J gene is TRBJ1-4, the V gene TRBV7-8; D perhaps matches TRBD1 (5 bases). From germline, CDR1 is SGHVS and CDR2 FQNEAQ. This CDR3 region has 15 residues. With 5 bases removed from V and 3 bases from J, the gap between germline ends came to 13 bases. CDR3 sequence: CASSPTGLANEKLFF. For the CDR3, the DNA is TGTGCCAGCAGCCCTACAGGACTGGCTAATGAAAAACTGTTTTTT. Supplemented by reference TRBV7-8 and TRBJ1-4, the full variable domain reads GAGVSQSPRYKVAKRGQDVALRCDPISGHVSLFWYQQALGQGPEFLTYFQNEAQLDKSGLPSDRFFAERPEGSVSTLKIQRTQQEDSAVYLCASSPTGLANEKLFFGSGTQLSVL.

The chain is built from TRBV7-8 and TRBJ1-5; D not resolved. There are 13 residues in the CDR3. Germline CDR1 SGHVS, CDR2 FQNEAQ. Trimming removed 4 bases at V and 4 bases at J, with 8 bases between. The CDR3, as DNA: TGTGCCAGCAGCTCGAGGGTAAATCAGCCCCAGCATTTT. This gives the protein CASSSRVNQPQHF. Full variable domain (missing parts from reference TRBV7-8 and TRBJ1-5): GAGVSQSPRYKVAKRGQDVALRCDPISGHVSLFWYQQALGQGPEFLTYFQNEAQLDKSGLPSDRFFAERPEGSVSTLKIQRTQQEDSAVYLCASSSRVNQPQHFGDGTRLSIL.

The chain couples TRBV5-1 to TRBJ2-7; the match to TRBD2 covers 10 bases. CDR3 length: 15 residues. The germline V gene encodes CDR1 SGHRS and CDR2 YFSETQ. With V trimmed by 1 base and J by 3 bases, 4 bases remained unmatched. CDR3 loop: CASSLIVAGGYEQYF. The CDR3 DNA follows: TGCGCCAGCAGCTTGATAGTAGCGGGAGGCTACGAGCAGTACTTC.

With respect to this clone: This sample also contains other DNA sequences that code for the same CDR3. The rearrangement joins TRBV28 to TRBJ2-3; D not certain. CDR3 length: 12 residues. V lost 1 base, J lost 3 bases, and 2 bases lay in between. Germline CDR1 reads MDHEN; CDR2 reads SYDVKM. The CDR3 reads CASSLFTDTQYF. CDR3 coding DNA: TGTGCCAGCAGTTTATTTACAGATACGCAGTATTTT.

The CDR3 loop is CASSLGDRGQGPQHF. CDR3 coding DNA: TGCGCCAGCAGCTTGGGGGACAGGGGGCAGGGGCCCCAGCATTTT. The chain uses TRBV5-1 and TRBJ1-5; 12 bases align to TRBD1. V lost 0 bases to trimming and J lost 9 bases; unmatched junction nucleotides: 4. The CDR3 is 15 amino acids. Germline-derived CDR1 and CDR2 are SGHRS and YFSETQ.

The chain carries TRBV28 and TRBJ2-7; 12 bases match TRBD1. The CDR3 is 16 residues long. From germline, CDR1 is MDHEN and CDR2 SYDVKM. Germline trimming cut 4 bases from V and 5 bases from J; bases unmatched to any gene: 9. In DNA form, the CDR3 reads TGTGCCAGCAGTTCGGCCGGGACAGGGGGCCTTCACGAGCAGTACTTC. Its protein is CASSSAGTGGLHEQYF.

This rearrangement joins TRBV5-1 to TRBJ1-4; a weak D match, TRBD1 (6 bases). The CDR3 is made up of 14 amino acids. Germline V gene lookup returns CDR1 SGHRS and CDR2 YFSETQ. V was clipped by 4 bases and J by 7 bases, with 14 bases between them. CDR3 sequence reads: CASSITGSTEKLFF. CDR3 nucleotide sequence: TGCGCCAGCAGCATAACAGGGTCCACTGAAAAACTGTTTTTT.

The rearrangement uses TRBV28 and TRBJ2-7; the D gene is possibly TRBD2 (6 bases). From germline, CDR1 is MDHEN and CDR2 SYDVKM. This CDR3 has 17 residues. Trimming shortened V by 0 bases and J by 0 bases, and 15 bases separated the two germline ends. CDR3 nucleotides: TGTGCCAGCAGTTTATGGGGGAGGATGAGGGCCTCCTACGAGCAGTACTTC. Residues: CASSLWGRMRASYEQYF.

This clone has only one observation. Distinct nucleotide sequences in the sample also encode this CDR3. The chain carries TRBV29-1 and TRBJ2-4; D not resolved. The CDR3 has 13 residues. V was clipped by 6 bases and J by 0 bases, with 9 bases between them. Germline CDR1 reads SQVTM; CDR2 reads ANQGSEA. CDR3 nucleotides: TGCAGCGTAGCCTTACTAGCCAAAAACATTCAGTACTTC. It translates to CSVALLAKNIQYF.

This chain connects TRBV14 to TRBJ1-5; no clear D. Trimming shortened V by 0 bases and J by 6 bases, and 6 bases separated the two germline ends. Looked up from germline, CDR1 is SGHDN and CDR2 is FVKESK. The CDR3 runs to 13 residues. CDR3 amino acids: CASSQDSTQPQHF. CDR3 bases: TGTGCCAGCAGCCAAGATTCAACTCAGCCCCAGCATTTT.

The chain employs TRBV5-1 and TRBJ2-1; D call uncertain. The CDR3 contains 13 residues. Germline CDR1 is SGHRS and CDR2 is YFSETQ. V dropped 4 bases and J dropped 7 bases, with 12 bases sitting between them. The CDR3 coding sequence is TGCGCCAGCAGCCCCGCCTCTGGGAATGAGCAGTTCTTC. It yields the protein CASSPASGNEQFF.

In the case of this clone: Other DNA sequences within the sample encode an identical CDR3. Here the CDR3 reads CASSYTLGTEAFF. In nucleotides, the CDR3 is TGTGCCAGCAGTTACACCCTCGGCACTGAAGCTTTCTTT. V and J are TRBV6-5 and TRBJ1-1; D gene uncertain. In germline, CDR1 is MNHEY, CDR2 SVGAGI. There are 13 residues in the CDR3. V dropped 2 bases and J dropped 4 bases, with 8 bases sitting between them.

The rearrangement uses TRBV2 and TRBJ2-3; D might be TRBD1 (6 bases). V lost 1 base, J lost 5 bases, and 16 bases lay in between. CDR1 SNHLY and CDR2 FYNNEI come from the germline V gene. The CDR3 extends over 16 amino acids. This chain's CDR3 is CASSEGRQAPLDTQYF. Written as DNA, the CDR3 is TGTGCCAGCAGTGAAGGGAGACAGGCCCCTTTAGATACGCAGTATTTT.

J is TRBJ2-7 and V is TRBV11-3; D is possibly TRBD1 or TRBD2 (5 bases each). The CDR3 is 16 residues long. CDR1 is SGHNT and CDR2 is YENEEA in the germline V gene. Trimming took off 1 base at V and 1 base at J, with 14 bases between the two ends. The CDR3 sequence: CASSLGGTEASYEQYF. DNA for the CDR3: TGTGCCAGCAGCTTAGGAGGGACGGAGGCTTCCTACGAGCAGTACTTC.

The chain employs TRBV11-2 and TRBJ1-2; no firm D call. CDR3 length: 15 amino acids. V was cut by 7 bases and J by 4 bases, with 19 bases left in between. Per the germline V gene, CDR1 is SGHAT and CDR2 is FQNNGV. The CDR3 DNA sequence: TGTGCCAGCAAACAAGGAGGGCTGCGAACCTATGGCTACACCTTC. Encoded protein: CASKQGGLRTYGYTF. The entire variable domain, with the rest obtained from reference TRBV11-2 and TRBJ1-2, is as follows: EAGVAQSPRYKIIEKRQSVAFWCNPISGHATLYWYQQILGQGPKLLIQFQNNGVVDDSQLPKDRFSAERLKGVDSTLKIQPAKLEDSAVYLCASKQGGLRTYGYTFGSGTRLTVV.

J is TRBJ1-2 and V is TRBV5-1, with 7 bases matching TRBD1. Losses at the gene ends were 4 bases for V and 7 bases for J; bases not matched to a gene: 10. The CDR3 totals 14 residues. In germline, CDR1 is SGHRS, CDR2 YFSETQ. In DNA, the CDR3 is TGCGCCAGCAGCACTTTAGACAGGGTCAGTGGCTACACCTTC. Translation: CASSTLDRVSGYTF. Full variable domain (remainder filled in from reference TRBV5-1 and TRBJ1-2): KAGVTQTPRYLIKTRGQQVTLSCSPISGHRSVSWYQQTPGQGLQFLFEYFSETQRNKGNFPGRFSGRQFSNSRSEMNVSTLELGDSALYLCASSTLDRVSGYTFGSGTRLTVV.

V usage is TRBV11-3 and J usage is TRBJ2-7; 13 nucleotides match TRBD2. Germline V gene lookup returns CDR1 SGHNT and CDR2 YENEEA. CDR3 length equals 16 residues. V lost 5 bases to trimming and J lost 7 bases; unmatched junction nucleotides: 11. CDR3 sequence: CASSLRTSGGRGEQYF. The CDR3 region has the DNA TGTGCCAGCAGCCTAAGGACTAGCGGGGGTCGAGGGGAGCAGTACTTC. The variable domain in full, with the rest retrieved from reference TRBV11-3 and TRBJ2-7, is EAGVVQSPRYKIIEKKQPVAFWCNPISGHNTLYWYLQNLGQGPELLIRYENEEAVDDSQLPKDRFSAERLKGVDSTLKIQPAELGDSAVYLCASSLRTSGGRGEQYFGPGTRLTVT.

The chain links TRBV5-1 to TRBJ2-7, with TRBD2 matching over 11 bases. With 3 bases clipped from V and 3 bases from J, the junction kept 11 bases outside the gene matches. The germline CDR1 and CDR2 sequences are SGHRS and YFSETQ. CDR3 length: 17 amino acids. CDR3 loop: CASSSSPTSGGGYEQYF. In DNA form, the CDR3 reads TGCGCCAGCAGCTCCAGCCCTACTAGCGGGGGAGGCTACGAGCAGTACTTC. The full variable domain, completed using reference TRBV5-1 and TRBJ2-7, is KAGVTQTPRYLIKTRGQQVTLSCSPISGHRSVSWYQQTPGQGLQFLFEYFSETQRNKGNFPGRFSGRQFSNSRSEMNVSTLELGDSALYLCASSSSPTSGGGYEQYFGPGTRLTVT.

CDR3 in amino acids: CASSSSGPSYEQYF. In DNA, the CDR3 is TGTGCCAGCAGCTCTAGTGGGCCCTCCTACGAGCAGTACTTC. The chain is built from TRBV21-1 and TRBJ2-7. TRBV21-1 is assigned pseudogene status. This CDR3 region has 14 residues.

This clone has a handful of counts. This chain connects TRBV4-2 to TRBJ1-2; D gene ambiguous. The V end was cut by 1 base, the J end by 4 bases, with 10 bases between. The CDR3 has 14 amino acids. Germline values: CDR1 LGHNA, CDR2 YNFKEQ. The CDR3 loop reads CASSQGLVGYGYTF. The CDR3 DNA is TGTGCCAGCAGCCAAGGGCTGGTAGGCTATGGCTACACCTTC.